Below, 32 T cell receptor beta chains from the same sample are listed, as sequenced in a study of identical twins. TCRdb independently ran MiXCR on the 5' RACE reads; one entry per CDR3 protein. Of around 250,000 distinct CDR3 sequences listed, approximately 7.1% were seen once; the top ten hold roughly 14%. Another study also made use of these data, one on T cells expressing NK-cell markers.

The sample taken for sequencing was CD8+ T cells sorted from blood. The receptors were sampled from a woman under 30 in good health.

This chain links TRBV21-1 with TRBJ1-5; the DNA was not compared with TRBD1, the D call given in the table. TRBV21-1 is annotated as a pseudogene. The CDR3 is 16 amino acids. The CDR3 sequence: CASSKVKGYSNQPQHF. In DNA, the CDR3 is TGTGCCAGCAGTAAGGTAAAGGGGTATAGCAATCAGCCCCAGCATTTT.

This clonotype appeared many times. The rearrangement uses TRBV5-1 and TRBJ1-1, with no clear D. The V gene lost 1 base and the J gene lost 1 base, with 11 bases spanning the gap. Germline CDR1 SGHRS, CDR2 YFSETQ. The CDR3 covers 15 residues. For the CDR3, the DNA is TGCGCCAGCAGCTTGAACAGCAGGACGAACACTGAAGCTTTCTTT. Translated: CASSLNSRTNTEAFF.

In its sample, this clonotype was seen many times. V is TRBV11-2 and J is TRBJ2-1; 7 bases are a match to TRBD1. The V gene's germline CDR1 is SGHAT and CDR2 FQNNGV. V dropped 5 bases and J dropped 5; count of bases not matched to a gene: 3. The CDR3 extends over 13 amino acids. DNA for the CDR3: TGTGCCAGCAGCCGTGGACAGGACAATGAGCAGTTCTTC. As protein: CASSRGQDNEQFF.

This clonotype was seen many times. The chain uses TRBV15 and TRBJ1-1; D uncertain. V shed 3 bases and J shed 2 bases, with 13 bases lying between them. The CDR3 length is 15 residues. Germline V gene sequence: CDR1 LNHNV, CDR2 YYDKDF (reference sequence). The CDR3 here is CATSSPSLRNTEAFF. The CDR3 nucleotides read TGTGCCACCAGCAGCCCTTCCTTACGAAACACTGAAGCTTTCTTT.

The genes are TRBV5-1 and TRBJ1-1; perhaps TRBD1 as D (5 bases). The germline CDR1 and CDR2 sequences are SGHRS and YFSETQ. This CDR3 is built from 13 residues. Trimming shortened V by 2 bases and J by 6 bases, and 11 bases separated the two germline ends. The CDR3 is CASSLWGFAEAFF. The CDR3 coding sequence is TGCGCCAGCAGCTTATGGGGCTTCGCTGAAGCTTTCTTT.

J is TRBJ2-5 and V is TRBV25-1, with D uncertain. The CDR3 covers 11 residues. V was cut by 0 bases and J by 10 bases, with 6 bases left in between. CDR1 MGHDK and CDR2 SYGVNS come from the germline V gene. CDR3 protein: CASSEYEDQYF. The CDR3, as DNA: TGTGCCAGCAGTGAATACGAGGACCAGTACTTC.

This clonotype was observed a handful of times. The chain couples TRBV7-6 to TRBJ2-7; tentatively, D is TRBD1 (7 bases). The V end lost 4 bases, the J end lost 6 bases, and 16 bases lay between the germline ends. The CDR3 has 14 amino acids. CDR1 is SGHVS, CDR2 FNYEAQ, per germline. CDR3 nucleotides: TGTGCCAGCAGCTCCAGGGGGGCCTCCGGCGAGCAGTACTTC. It encodes CASSSRGASGEQYF. Full variable domain (rest looked up from reference TRBV7-6 and TRBJ2-7): GAGVSQSPRYKVTKRGQDVALRCDPISGHVSLYWYRQALGQGPEFLTYFNYEAQQDKSGLPNDRFSAERPEGSISTLTIQRTEQRDSAMYRCASSSRGASGEQYFGPGTRLTVT.

V and J are TRBV6-1 and TRBJ2-2, with unresolved D. Between the trimmed V and J ends, which lost 6 bases and 7 bases, there was a span of 15 bases. Per the germline V gene, CDR1 is MNHNS and CDR2 is SASEGT. CDR3 length equals 14 residues. CDR3 DNA: TGTGCCAGCAGCCCCGACTCTTCGGACGGGGAGCTGTTTTTT. Protein product: CASSPDSSDGELFF.

This clonotype showed up many times. The chain carries TRBV5-1 and TRBJ2-1; 11 bases match TRBD2. The CDR3 is 15 residues long. The V segment lost 5 bases and the J segment 10 bases; nucleotides outside the gene matches: 11. CDR1 and CDR2 (germline): SGHRS, YFSETQ. The CDR3 nucleotides read TGCGCCAGCAGGGGGACCGGGACTAGCGGCTCAGAGCAGTTCTTC. Translating it yields CASRGTGTSGSEQFF.

In this sample, this clonotype turned up a few times. The chain uses TRBV11-3 and TRBJ2-5, with D tentatively TRBD2 (5 bases). CDR1 and CDR2 (germline): SGHNT, YENEEA. The V end was cut by 5 bases, the J end by 5 bases, with 9 bases between. This CDR3 has 12 residues. Written as DNA, the CDR3 is TGTGCCAGCAGCCAGCGGCCGGAGACCCAGTACTTC. Translation: CASSQRPETQYF.

The chain combines TRBV13 with TRBJ1-4; TRBD1 aligns across 7 bases. The CDR3 extends over 14 amino acids. CDR1 is PRHDT and CDR2 is FYEKMQ in the germline V gene (reference sequence). J gave up 7 bases and V 5 bases, and 7 bases lay outside the gene matches. The CDR3 DNA reads TGTGCCAGCAGCACCCGGACAGGTAGTGAAAAACTGTTTTTT. This translates into CASSTRTGSEKLFF.

The chain is built from TRBV18 and TRBJ2-3, with D possibly matching TRBD2 (6 bases). The CDR3 totals 15 residues. Germline CDR1 KGHSH, CDR2 LQKENI. V was pared by 3 bases and J by 4 bases, with 14 bases between. CDR3 residues: CASSPRSGSPDTQYF. In nucleotides, the CDR3 is TGTGCCAGCTCACCCCGCAGCGGGTCCCCAGATACGCAGTATTTT.

This clonotype has only a few counts. This rearrangement joins TRBV4-1 to TRBJ1-5; perhaps TRBD1 as D (5 bases). V was trimmed by 0 bases and J by 4 bases, leaving 10 bases between them. CDR1 is MGHRA, CDR2 YSYEKL, per germline. The CDR3 has 15 residues. The CDR3 DNA is TGCGCCAGCAGCCAAGAACGGACACCGAATCAGCCCCAGCATTTT. It is translated as CASSQERTPNQPQHF.

Ten or more counts support this clonotype. CDR3: CASSGESRNTEAFF. The CDR3 DNA follows: TGTGCCAGCAGCGGCGAGAGCCGGAACACTGAAGCTTTCTTT. V gene TRBV7-9 combines with J gene TRBJ1-1; D is uncertain. The V end lost 5 bases, the J end lost 1 base, and 11 bases lay between the germline ends. The length of the CDR3 is 14 residues. Germline CDR1 reads SEHNR; CDR2 reads FQNEAQ (reference sequence).

This clonotype came up many times. Here the CDR3 DNA reads TGTGCCAGCAGTTTACGCCTAGCGGGGGACAATGAGCAGTTCTTC. Its translation: CASSLRLAGDNEQFF. The J gene is TRBJ2-1, the V gene TRBV12-3 or TRBV12-4; 10 bases agree with TRBD2. V was clipped by 2 bases and J by 5 bases; unmatched bases: 3. The CDR3 consists of 15 residues.

This clonotype has only a few counts. Compared with germline, one end of the junction differs, possibly owing to a read error. The chain employs TRBV3-1 and TRBJ2-7; weak D call: TRBD2 (6 bases). In germline, CDR1 is LGHDT, CDR2 YNNKEL (reference sequence). This CDR3 has 9 residues. The CDR3 region has the DNA TGTGCCAGCAGCCCCCGGGAGTGCTTC. This translates into CASSPRECF.

There are many counts of this clonotype. The rearrangement links TRBV12-3 or TRBV12-4 to TRBJ2-1; TRBD2 agrees at 8 bases. The junction had 1 base not matched to a gene; V was cut back by 3 bases and J by 3 bases. This CDR3 is built from 14 residues. CDR3 bases: TGTGCCAGCAGTTTCGCGGGAGGCTACAATGAGCAGTTCTTC. This encodes CASSFAGGYNEQFF.

This chain connects TRBV29-1 to TRBJ2-1; the D is unclear. Trimming stripped 4 bases from V and 0 bases from J, with 10 bases between. From germline, CDR1 is SQVTM and CDR2 ANQGSEA. CDR3 length: 14 amino acids. CDR3 protein: CSVGRATSYNEQFF. Written as DNA, the CDR3 is TGCAGCGTTGGTAGAGCAACCTCCTACAATGAGCAGTTCTTC.

The table lists this clonotype with a few counts. V usage is TRBV18 and J usage is TRBJ2-7; 7 nucleotides agree with TRBD2. The trim removed 2 bases at V and 1 base at J, leaving 8 bases unmatched. Germline assignment: CDR1 KGHSH and CDR2 LQKENI. The CDR3 is made up of 16 amino acids. In DNA form, the CDR3 reads TGTGCCAGCTCACCAGGGGACTACTTTCTTTCCTACGAGCAGTACTTC. Protein product: CASSPGDYFLSYEQYF.

This rearrangement joins TRBV20-1 to TRBJ1-4, with TRBD1 identical over 10 bases. The CDR3 runs to 15 residues. The junction had 10 bases not matched to a gene; V was cut back by 4 bases and J by 8 bases. From germline, CDR1 is DFQATT and CDR2 SNEGSKA (reference sequence). Here the CDR3 reads CSATTNDRGHEKLFF. CDR3 in DNA: TGCAGTGCTACCACCAACGACAGGGGGCACGAAAAACTGTTTTTT.

In its sample, this clonotype ranks as medium-sized (0.01 to 0.1%). The J gene is TRBJ1-1, the V gene TRBV20-1, with a possible D match to TRBD1 (5 bases). Trimming took 0 bases from V and 0 from J, leaving 11 bases between them. CDR3 length: 15 amino acids. Looked up from germline, CDR1 is DFQATT and CDR2 is SNEGSKA (reference sequence). CDR3 coding DNA: TGCAGTGCTAGAGATCCGGAGGGGATGAACACTGAAGCTTTCTTT. This translates into CSARDPEGMNTEAFF.

This clonotype was seen repeatedly, ten times or more. This sequence joins TRBV11-2 and TRBJ2-5; 7 positions match TRBD2. The CDR3 contains 15 residues. Trimming cost V 6 bases and J 3 bases; bases outside gene matches: 10. The germline V gene has CDR1 SGHAT and CDR2 FQNNGV. Here the CDR3 reads CASRNPRGDKETQYF. Written as DNA, the CDR3 is TGTGCCAGCAGAAACCCCCGGGGGGATAAAGAGACCCAGTACTTC.

This clonotype was seen many times. The rearrangement links TRBV5-1 to TRBJ2-3; TRBD2 might be the D (7 bases). CDR3 size: 15 residues. The germline gives CDR1 SGHRS, CDR2 YFSETQ. V was pared by 2 bases and J by 2 bases, with 12 bases between. CDR3 sequence: CASSLAGTFTDTQYF. CDR3 bases: TGCGCCAGCAGCTTAGCGGGGACATTCACAGATACGCAGTATTTT.

V gene TRBV19 combines with J gene TRBJ2-7; D uncertain. This CDR3 region has 13 residues. V dropped 3 bases and J dropped 1 base, with 7 bases sitting between them. CDR1 is LNHDA and CDR2 is SQIVND in the germline V gene (reference sequence). CDR3 nucleotide sequence: TGTGCCAGTAGTATCGCCAAGTCCTACGAGCAGTACTTC. As protein: CASSIAKSYEQYF.

The genes are TRBV9 and TRBJ1-2; 7 bases map to TRBD1. CDR1 is SGDLS and CDR2 is YYNGEE in the germline V gene. Germline trimming cut 0 bases from V and 4 bases from J; bases unmatched to any gene: 9. The CDR3 has 16 amino acids. Here the CDR3 DNA reads TGTGCCAGCAGCGTAGGAGGGGGACAGACAACCTATGGCTACACCTTC. Protein: CASSVGGGQTTYGYTF.

This clonotype was counted a few times. The genes are TRBV5-1 and TRBJ1-1; 9 bases are a match to TRBD1. Trimming cost V 3 bases and J 5 bases; bases outside gene matches: 11. There are 16 residues in the CDR3. Germline V gene data show CDR1 as SGHRS and CDR2 as YFSETQ. CDR3 loop: CASSSSSQGAGTEAFF. In DNA form, the CDR3 reads TGCGCCAGCAGCTCCTCTTCACAGGGGGCTGGTACTGAAGCTTTCTTT.

This clonotype has more than one count but fewer than ten. This chain joins TRBV27 and TRBJ2-1, with TRBD2 matching 8 bases. The CDR3 runs 15 residues. Germline V gene sequence: CDR1 MNHEY, CDR2 SMNVEV (reference sequence). The ends lost 1 base at V and 9 bases at J; junction bases unmatched: 8. The CDR3 DNA sequence: TGTGCCAGCAGTTTATTCGCGGGAGGTGGTGCTGAGCAGTTCTTC. Translated: CASSLFAGGGAEQFF.

This clonotype was found a few times. The chain carries TRBV6-1 and TRBJ1-2; possible D gene TRBD1, 6 bases. The CDR3 consists of 14 residues. The germline gives CDR1 MNHNS, CDR2 SASEGT. Trimming left V 6 bases short and J 0 bases short, with 11 bases between. CDR3 sequence reads: CASRQGQPNYGYTF. CDR3 bases: TGTGCCAGCAGACAGGGTCAGCCTAACTATGGCTACACCTTC.

This clonotype was detected a few times. The chain joins TRBV6-1 to TRBJ2-3, with 14 nucleotides matching TRBD2. In germline, CDR1 is MNHNS, CDR2 SASEGT. The CDR3 sequence is 19 residues long. The ends lost 6 bases at V and 2 bases at J; junction bases unmatched: 13. In DNA, the CDR3 is TGTGCCAGCAGACTAATTCCGGGACTAGCGGGAGACTCCACAGATACGCAGTATTTT. This encodes CASRLIPGLAGDSTDTQYF.

This chain uses TRBV12-3 or TRBV12-4 with TRBJ1-6; 8 positions agree with TRBD1. Unmatched junction bases numbered 3, after V lost 3 bases and J lost 8 bases. This CDR3 has 14 residues. This chain's CDR3 is CASSFQGAHSPLHF. CDR3 nucleotide sequence: TGTGCCAGCAGTTTCCAGGGGGCGCATTCACCCCTCCACTTT.

The J gene is TRBJ2-7, the V gene TRBV12-3 or TRBV12-4; TRBD2 is a possible D gene (7 bases). The CDR3 spans 14 residues. With 5 bases removed from V and 7 bases from J, the gap between germline ends came to 18 bases. The CDR3 nucleotides are TGTGCCAGCAGTCAAGGGGGGGCAGGTAATGAGCAGTACTTC. This encodes CASSQGGAGNEQYF.

The chain couples TRBV5-1 to TRBJ1-5; D is ambiguous. CDR3 length: 11 residues. Trimming pared 6 bases from V and 7 bases from J, leaving 8 bases between. CDR1 and CDR2 (germline): SGHRS, YFSETQ. The CDR3: CASTRPQPQHF. CDR3 nucleotide sequence: TGCGCCAGCACTAGACCCCAGCCCCAGCATTTT.